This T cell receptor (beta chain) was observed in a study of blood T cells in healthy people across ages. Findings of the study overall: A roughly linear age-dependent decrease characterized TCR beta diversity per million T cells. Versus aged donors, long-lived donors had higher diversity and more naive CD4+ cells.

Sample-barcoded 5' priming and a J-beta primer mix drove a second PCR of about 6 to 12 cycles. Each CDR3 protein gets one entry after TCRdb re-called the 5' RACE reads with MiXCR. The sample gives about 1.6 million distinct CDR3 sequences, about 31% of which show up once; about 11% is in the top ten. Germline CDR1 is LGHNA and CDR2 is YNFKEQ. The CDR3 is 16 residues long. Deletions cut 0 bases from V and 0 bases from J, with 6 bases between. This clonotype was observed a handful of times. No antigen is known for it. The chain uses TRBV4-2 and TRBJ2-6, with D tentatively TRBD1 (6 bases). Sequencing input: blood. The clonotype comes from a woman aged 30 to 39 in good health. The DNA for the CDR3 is TGTGCCAGCAGCCAAGAGGGACACTCTGGGGCCAACGTCCTGACTTTC. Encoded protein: CASSQEGHSGANVLTF.